This T cell receptor beta chain was sequenced for a study of shared clonotypes between healthy human individuals. General study findings and limits: The researchers took only blood, and tissue repertoires probably look different. Rarefaction demonstrated incomplete sorted-subset sequencing despite large depth. Richness estimates generally favored naive over memory subsets.

V shed 3 bases and J 6 bases; nucleotides not matched to a gene: 20. The CDR3 totals 20 residues. Germline V lookup: CDR1 SGHNT, CDR2 YENEEA. The assay ran at deep level. The protocol was immunoSEQ multiplex PCR, while the TCRdb copy is restricted to in-frame clones and leaves out a portion. The sample lists 2 million to 3 million clones; 93% were seen once. Concerning this clone itself: The antigen is undetermined.

The chain employs TRBV11-3 and TRBJ2-3; 11 bases match TRBD2. This clonotype was sampled from a man aged 18 to 30 in good health. Some clones in this sample may be carry-over from other donors' samples. Source material: naive CD4+ T cells from PBMCs. Subset reported: CD45RA+ positively selected. This CDR3 reads CASSLTVPLSLAGGSDTQYF. The CDR3 region has the DNA TGTGCCAGCAGCTTGACAGTTCCCCTCTCTCTAGCGGGAGGATCGGATACGCAGTATTTT. The full variable domain, rest sourced from reference TRBV11-3 and TRBJ2-3, is EAGVVQSPRYKIIEKKQPVAFWCNPISGHNTLYWYLQNLGQGPELLIRYENEEAVDDSQLPKDRFSAERLKGVDSTLKIQPAELGDSAVYLCASSLTVPLSLAGGSDTQYFGPGTRLTVL.